These T cell receptor beta chains were read from a single sample in a study of blood T cell repertoires in COVID-19. Repertoires were generated with immunoSEQ multiplex PCR, while TCRdb's copy carries only in-frame clones and drops some. The sample yields tens of thousands of clones, 85% to 90% seen once. Sequencing used peripheral blood. The origin of the receptors is a man in his 70s with active or convalescent COVID-19. Each CDR3 is given with its conserved first and last residue. D genes are given only for firm matches. Size is omitted from some rows. Given values are once, few, many or a class for expanded clones.

>NA|TRBD1|TRBJ2-2|TRBV27
CASRRTGHTGELFF
TGTGCCAGCAGACGGACAGGGCACACCGGGGAGCTGTTTTTT
>NA|TRBD2|TRBJ2-3|TRBV5-6
CASSWGSGRGTDTQYF
TGTGCCAGCAGCTGGGGTAGCGGGAGGGGCACAGATACGCAGTATTTT
>NA|TRBD1|TRBJ1-2|TRBV28
CASSSRDRGYYGYTF
TGTGCCAGCAGTTCCCGGGACAGGGGCTACTATGGCTACACCTTC
>NA|TRBD2|TRBJ2-1|TRBV11-2
CASSSLAGVNEQFF
TGTGCCAGCAGCTCGCTAGCGGGAGTTAATGAGCAGTTCTTC
>NA|TRBD1|TRBJ1-2|TRBV28
CASRTGQGNYGYTF
TGTGCCAGCAGGACCGGACAGGGGAACTATGGCTACACCTTC
>NA|NA|TRBJ2-2|TRBV27
CASSLSAGTGELFF
TGTGCCAGCAGTTTATCGGCGGGCACCGGGGAGCTGTTTTTT
>NA|TRBD2|TRBJ2-3|TRBV9
CASSVGPAGFTDTQYF
TGTGCCAGCAGCGTAGGCCCAGCGGGGTTCACAGATACGCAGTATTTT
>NA|TRBD2|TRBJ2-3|TRBV29-1
CSVSTGGGRTDTQYF
TGCAGCGTTTCCACGGGCGGCGGGAGAACAGATACGCAGTATTTT
>NA|TRBD2|TRBJ2-1|TRBV10-3
CAISSTSGSPNEQFF
TGTGCCATCAGCTCGACTAGCGGGAGCCCAAATGAGCAGTTCTTC
>NA|NA|TRBJ1-5|TRBV9
CASRAEVHPGQPQHF
TGTGCCAGCAGGGCAGAGGTGCATCCGGGACAGCCCCAGCATTTT
>NA|TRBD2|TRBJ2-1|TRBV27
CASSLAPAGIDEQFF
TGTGCCAGCAGTTTAGCACCAGCGGGAATCGATGAGCAGTTCTTC
>NA|NA|TRBJ1-2|TRBV19
CASSINSYGYTF
TGTGCCAGTAGTATAAACAGCTATGGCTACACCTTC
>NA|NA|TRBJ2-3|TRBV4-1
CASSQGGQPEDTQYF
TGCGCCAGCAGCCAAGGAGGTCAACCCGAGGATACGCAGTATTTT
>NA|NA|TRBJ2-7|TRBV19
CASRRQGWEYEQYF
TGTGCCAGTAGACGTCAGGGGTGGGAGTACGAGCAGTACTTC
>NA|TRBD1|TRBJ1-5|TRBV28
CASTRDRGFQPQHF
TGTGCCAGTACCCGGGACAGGGGTTTCCAGCCCCAGCATTTT
>NA|TRBD1|TRBJ2-1|TRBV6-4
CASSYRQGAPEQFF
TGTGCCAGCAGCTACCGACAGGGGGCCCCGGAGCAGTTCTTC
>NA|TRBD1|TRBJ1-2|TRBV10-3
CAISADRGRGGYTF
TGTGCCATCAGCGCGGACAGGGGGCGAGGCGGCTACACCTTC
>NA|TRBD1|TRBJ1-5|TRBV7-2
CASSMNGQGASNQPQHF
TGTGCCAGCAGCATGAACGGACAGGGGGCGAGCAATCAGCCCCAGCATTTT
>NA|NA|TRBJ1-2|TRBV6-5
CASSYGDSHYGYTF
TGTGCCAGCAGTTACGGAGACAGCCACTATGGCTACACCTTC
>NA|NA|TRBJ2-2|TRBV6-6
CASSWETRGTGELFF
TGTGCCAGCAGTTGGGAAACCCGGGGAACCGGGGAGCTGTTTTTT
>NA|TRBD2|TRBJ2-1|TRBV28
CASSGAGEGDNEQFF
TGTGCCAGCAGCGGAGCGGGAGAGGGGGACAATGAGCAGTTCTTC
>NA|TRBD2|TRBJ2-1|TRBV7-3
CASSLSSGREDEQFF
TGTGCCAGCAGCTTAAGTAGCGGGAGGGAGGATGAGCAGTTCTTC
>NA|NA|TRBJ2-4|TRBV28
CASSSGTKSIQYF
TGTGCCAGCAGTTCCGGGACAAAGTCAATTCAGTACTTC
>NA|NA|TRBJ1-2|TRBV12-3/TRBV12-4
CASSLGQDYGYTF
TGTGCCAGCAGTTTAGGGCAGGACTATGGCTACACCTTC
>once|NA|TRBJ1-2|TRBV7-9
CASSPAGGYGYTF
TGTGCCAGCAGCCCCGCGGGAGGCTATGGCTACACCTTC
>NA|NA|TRBJ1-3|TRBV30
CAWSGKSQGNTIYF
TGTGCCTGGAGTGGGAAATCACAGGGAAACACCATATATTTT
>NA|TRBD2|TRBJ2-3|TRBV28
CASTMGGGDTQYF
TGTGCCAGCACCATGGGGGGGGGAGATACGCAGTATTTT
>NA|NA|TRBJ2-7|TRBV28
CASRLQPGHRYEQYF
TGTGCCAGCAGGCTACAACCGGGACACCGGTACGAGCAGTACTTC
>NA|NA|TRBJ2-1|TRBV27
CASRFGLSYNEQFF
TGTGCCAGCAGGTTCGGTTTATCCTACAATGAGCAGTTCTTC
>NA|TRBD1|TRBJ1-2|TRBV18
CASSPGTGDYGYTF
TGTGCCAGCTCACCAGGGACAGGGGACTATGGCTACACCTTC
>NA|TRBD1|TRBJ2-2|TRBV5-6
CASSTGTGVTGELFF
TGTGCCAGCAGTACCGGGACAGGGGTCACCGGGGAGCTGTTTTTT
>NA|TRBD1|TRBJ1-5|TRBV2
CASSTGTGGQPQHF
TGTGCCAGCAGTACCGGGACAGGGGGGCAGCCCCAGCATTTT
>NA|NA|TRBJ1-2|TRBV28
CASTSGSRGYTF
TGTGCCAGCACCTCTGGGTCGAGGGGCTACACCTTC
>NA|NA|TRBJ2-2|TRBV5-1
CASSSSAANTGELFF
TGCGCCAGCAGCTCGAGCGCCGCGAACACCGGGGAGCTGTTTTTT
>NA|NA|TRBJ2-4|TRBV28
CASSLVTLSQRKNIQYF
TGTGCCAGCAGTTTAGTCACTTTGTCCCAGCGTAAAAACATTCAGTACTTC
>NA|NA|TRBJ1-1|TRBV14
CASSQGLLVGGAFF
TGTGCCAGCAGCCAAGGGCTCTTAGTCGGCGGAGCTTTCTTT
>NA|TRBD1|TRBJ2-2|TRBV9
CASSVGTGVAGVGPGELFF
TGTGCCAGCAGCGTAGGGACAGGGGTGGCGGGAGTAGGACCCGGGGAGCTGTTTTTT
>once|TRBD1|TRBJ1-1|TRBV28
CASKKDRGVGNTEAFF
TGTGCCAGCAAAAAGGACAGGGGGGTAGGGAACACTGAAGCTTTCTTT
>NA|TRBD2|TRBJ2-5|TRBV7-3
CASSSGLAGETQYF
TGTGCCAGCAGCTCGGGACTAGCGGGAGAGACCCAGTACTTC
>NA|TRBD1|TRBJ2-3|TRBV5-4
CASSLGQGVADTQYF
TGTGCCAGCAGCTTGGGACAGGGGGTAGCAGATACGCAGTATTTT
>NA|TRBD2|TRBJ2-2|TRBV6-1
CASSARSGSNTGELFF
TGTGCCAGCAGTGCGCGTAGCGGGAGCAACACCGGGGAGCTGTTTTTT
>NA|NA|TRBJ2-1|TRBV3-1/TRBV3-2
CASSQESTVEQFF
TGTGCCAGCAGCCAAGAGTCGACAGTGGAGCAGTTCTTC
>NA|NA|TRBJ1-6|TRBV12-3/TRBV12-4
CASSWTDSPLHF
TGTGCCAGCAGTTGGACTGATTCACCCCTCCACTTT
>NA|NA|TRBJ1-3|TRBV28
CASSSRSEPSARNTIYF
TGTGCCAGCAGTTCCCGAAGTGAACCGTCGGCGAGGAACACCATATATTTT
>NA|TRBD1|TRBJ2-3|TRBV24-1
CATSGPGDRVYF
TGTGCCACCAGTGGCCCAGGGGACAGGGTATATTTT
>NA|TRBD1|TRBJ1-2|TRBV19
CASSRDSQWYGYTF
TGTGCCAGTAGTAGGGACAGCCAGTGGTATGGCTACACCTTC
>NA|NA|TRBJ1-2|TRBV14
CASSSQTNYGYTF
TGTGCCAGCAGTTCACAGACTAACTATGGCTACACCTTC
>NA|NA|TRBJ2-1|TRBV6-5
CASRKEGSYNEQFF
TGTGCCAGCAGGAAGGAGGGATCCTACAATGAGCAGTTCTTC
>NA|TRBD1|TRBJ1-2|TRBV19
CASSPGGGYGYTF
TGTGCCAGTAGTCCAGGGGGCGGCTATGGCTACACCTTC
>NA|TRBD1|TRBJ1-6|TRBV5-6
CASSFSRGRVSPLHF
TGTGCCAGCAGCTTCTCTAGGGGGCGGGTTTCACCCCTCCACTTT
>NA|NA|TRBJ2-3|TRBV30
CAWSVQGVWDTDTQYF
TGTGCCTGGAGTGTACAGGGAGTGTGGGATACAGATACGCAGTATTTT
>once|TRBD1|TRBJ2-5|TRBV19
CASSTPGQQETQYF
TGTGCCAGTAGTACCCCGGGACAGCAAGAGACCCAGTACTTC
>NA|TRBD1|TRBJ1-1|TRBV3-1/TRBV3-2
CASSPRAQGANTEAFF
TGTGCCAGCAGCCCCCGTGCACAGGGGGCGAACACTGAAGCTTTCTTT
>NA|NA|TRBJ1-5|TRBV7-3
CASSPKRGGNQPQHF
TGTGCCAGCAGCCCCAAAAGGGGCGGCAATCAGCCCCAGCATTTT
>few|NA|TRBJ2-1|TRBV4-3
CASRMDTEGYNEQFF
TGCGCCAGCAGGATGGACACCGAAGGTTACAATGAGCAGTTCTTC
>NA|NA|TRBJ2-4|TRBV28
CASVASGSLNIQYF
TGTGCCAGCGTAGCCTCGGGGTCGTTAAACATTCAGTACTTC
>NA|TRBD1|TRBJ1-4|TRBV18
CASSRDSPPRGNEKLFF
TGTGCCAGCTCCCGGGACAGTCCCCCCCGGGGTAATGAAAAACTGTTTTTT